This record looks at one T cell receptor beta chain sequence and its context. Its antigen is currently unknown. A read error may explain this, as a much larger clone is one base away. These data originate in a study of regulatory T cells in long-lasting Graves disease. At the level of the study: Patients met the persistent Graves' disease definition after over 5 years of antithyroid drugs with positive TSH receptor antibodies.

Time point in this sample: persistent/refractory GD, antithyroid drugs over 5 years with positive TRAb. The TCR library was made from RNA that had been extracted from PBMCs in TRIzol. Overall study findings and caveats: Persistent Graves' patients had lower TCR diversity than newly diagnosed ones. Few sampled subjects may have lowered accuracy.

Relying on iRepertoire HTBI primers and Arm-PCR of CDR3 regions, the team built TCR beta libraries. TCRdb processed the multiplex PCR reads anew with MiXCR; each CDR3 protein has one entry. The table records roughly 400,000 distinct CDR3 sequences, 20% of them present only once. Sample: peripheral blood mononuclear cells (PBMCs), taken when the disease was refractory, from a patient treated with antithyroid drugs. The clonotype comes from a female donor with Graves disease.

Here the CDR3 DNA reads TGTGCCAGCAGCTCAAGTACGGGGGCTCCCAATCAGCCCCAGCATTTT. Translated: CASSSSTGAPNQPQHF. The chain couples TRBV7-9 to TRBJ1-5; a weak D match, TRBD1 (6 bases). Looked up from germline, CDR1 is SEHNR and CDR2 is FQNEAQ (reference sequence). The V end was cut by 4 bases, the J end by 3 bases, with 16 bases between. The CDR3 is 16 residues long.